The T cell receptor beta chain under discussion was sequenced for a study of neurological immune-mediated disorders. This clonotype was detected many times. V was clipped by 6 bases and J by 1 base; unmatched bases: 2. The CDR3 has 14 residues. Germline loops: CDR1 ENHRY, CDR2 SYGVKD. TCRdb processed the 5' RACE reads anew with MiXCR; each CDR3 protein has one entry. The table lists some 30,000 distinct CDR3 sequences, approximately 13% of them singletons. As for time point: longitudinal time-point 2. Preparation of the unsorted libraries drew on 2 million PBMCs stored at -80 C. V usage is TRBV10-3 and J usage is TRBJ2-2; TRBD1 aligns across 7 bases. This TCR was recovered from a woman aged 40 to 50 in good health. Sequences were obtained from PBMCs. CDR3 coding DNA: TGTGCCATCAGAGGGGACAGGAACACCGGGGAGCTGTTTTTT. This encodes CAIRGDRNTGELFF.